This T cell receptor (beta chain) was captured by sequencing in a study of blood T cell repertoires in COVID-19. The wider study: The cDNA or gDNA used as material had been derived from T cells, B-cell-depleted T cells, or PBMCs.

Adults between roughly 18 and 90 years of age took part from 20 to 25 US areas. Some clones are missing from TCRdb's copy, which holds only in-frame ones; the method was immunoSEQ multiplex PCR. The data contain about 280,000 clones, around 87% of them singletons. What was sequenced was PBMCs or T cells enriched from blood (not recorded which). The TCR was taken from a woman aged 18-35 years with acute COVID-19.

CDR3 sequence reads: CASSAPGTGSTNQPQHF. CDR3 nucleotide sequence: TGTGCCAGCAGCGCCCCGGGGACAGGGTCGACCAATCAGCCCCAGCATTTT. The chain employs TRBV28 and TRBJ1-5, with 9 bases aligning to TRBD1. Per germline, CDR1 MDHEN and CDR2 SYDVKM. This CDR3 spans 17 amino acids. The J segment lost 3 bases and the V segment lost 6 bases, leaving 12 bases of the junction unmatched.